This TCR beta chain was recorded in a study of T cell responses to AZD1222 COVID-19 vaccine. Study conclusions and caveats: Repertoire sampling was restricted to post-peak T cell response timepoints.

Details on this clone: Its specificity is unknown.

Here immunoSEQ multiplex PCR was the method, and the copy in TCRdb shows in-frame clones only, minus some. The table includes roughly 97,000 clones, 86% detected once. J lost 9 bases, V lost 3 bases, and 5 bases had no gene match. Germline CDR1 and CDR2: MNHEY and SVGEGT. The CDR3 has 14 amino acids. The clonotype comes from an adult who received the MenACWY meningococcal vaccine as a control. The chain recombines TRBV6-2 or TRBV6-3 with TRBJ1-5; 10 bases line up with TRBD1. The sequencing used peripheral blood, collected 28 days after the second dose of the MenACWY control vaccine. CDR3 DNA sequence: TGTGCCAGCAGTTATACGGGACAGGGGCCGCCCCAGCATTTT. Amino acids: CASSYTGQGPPQHF.